Sequencing of this TCR beta chain was carried out in a study of cytomegalovirus exposure and HLA in healthy donors. Study-level findings and limits: It was found in a later analysis that first-cohort TCR clusters tended to co-occur in the 130 or so validation repertoires. With high specificity and sensitivity, the classifier reportedly diagnosed cytomegalovirus status.

CDR3 length: 15 amino acids. Germline V gene data show CDR1 as ENHRY and CDR2 as SYGVKD. The V and J ends lost 4 bases and 0 bases, in that order; junction bases with no gene match: 3. Of note for this clone: Its antigen remains unidentified.

Clones were read by immunoSEQ multiplex PCR, and TCRdb kept only the in-frame ones, dropping some. The sample records some 350,000 clones, about 90% being singletons. The rearrangement links TRBV10-3 to TRBJ2-3, with 8 nucleotides matching TRBD2. The sequence was collected from a woman aged 25-40 years in good health and CMV-seropositive. The sample taken for sequencing was PBMCs. DNA of the CDR3: TGTGCCATCAGTGCGGGACTAGGCAGCACAGATACGCAGTATTTT. It yields the protein CAISAGLGSTDTQYF.